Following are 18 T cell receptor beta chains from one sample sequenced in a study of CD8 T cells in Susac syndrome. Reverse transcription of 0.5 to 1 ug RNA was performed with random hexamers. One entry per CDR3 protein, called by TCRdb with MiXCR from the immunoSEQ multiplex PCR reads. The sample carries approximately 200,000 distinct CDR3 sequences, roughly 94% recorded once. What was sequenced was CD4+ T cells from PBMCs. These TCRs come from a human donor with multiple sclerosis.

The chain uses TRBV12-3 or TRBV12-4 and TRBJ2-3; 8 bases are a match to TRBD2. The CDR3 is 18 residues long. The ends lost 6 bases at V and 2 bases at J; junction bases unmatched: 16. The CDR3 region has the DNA TGTGCCAGCAGCCCTCTTCTGGCGGGGGGCCCCCTCACAGATACGCAGTATTTT. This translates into CASSPLLAGGPLTDTQYF.

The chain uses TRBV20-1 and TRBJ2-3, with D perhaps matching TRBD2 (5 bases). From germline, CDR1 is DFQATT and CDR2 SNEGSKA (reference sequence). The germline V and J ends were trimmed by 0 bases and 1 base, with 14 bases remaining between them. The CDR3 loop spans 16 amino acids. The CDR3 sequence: CSARDPIAGGTDTQYF. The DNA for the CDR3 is TGCAGTGCTAGAGACCCGATAGCCGGGGGCACAGATACGCAGTATTTT.

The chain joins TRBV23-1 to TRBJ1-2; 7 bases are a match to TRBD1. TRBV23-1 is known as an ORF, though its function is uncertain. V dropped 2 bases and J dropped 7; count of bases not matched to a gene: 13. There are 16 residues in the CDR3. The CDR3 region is CASSQQTTGDWSGYTF. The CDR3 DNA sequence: TGCGCCAGCAGTCAACAAACTACAGGGGATTGGTCTGGCTACACCTTC.

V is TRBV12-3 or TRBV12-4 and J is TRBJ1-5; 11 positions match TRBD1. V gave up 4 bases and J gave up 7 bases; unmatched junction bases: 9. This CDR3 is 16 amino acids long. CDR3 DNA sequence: TGTGCCAGCAGTTCATACGGGACAGGGGGAGGCCAGCCCCAGCATTTT. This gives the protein CASSSYGTGGGQPQHF.

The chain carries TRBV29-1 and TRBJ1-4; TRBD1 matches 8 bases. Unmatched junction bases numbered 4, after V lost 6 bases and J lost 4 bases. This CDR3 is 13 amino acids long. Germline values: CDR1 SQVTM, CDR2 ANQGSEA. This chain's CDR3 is CSVGQGGNEKLFF. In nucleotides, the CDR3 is TGCAGCGTCGGACAGGGAGGTAATGAAAAACTGTTTTTT.

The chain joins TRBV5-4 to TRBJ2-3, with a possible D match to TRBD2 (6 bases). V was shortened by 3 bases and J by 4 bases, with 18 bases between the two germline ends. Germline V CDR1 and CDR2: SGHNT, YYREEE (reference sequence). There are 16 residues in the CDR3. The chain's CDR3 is CASSSERVRSADTQYF. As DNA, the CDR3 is TGTGCCAGCAGCTCTGAGCGGGTGCGGTCCGCAGATACGCAGTATTTT.

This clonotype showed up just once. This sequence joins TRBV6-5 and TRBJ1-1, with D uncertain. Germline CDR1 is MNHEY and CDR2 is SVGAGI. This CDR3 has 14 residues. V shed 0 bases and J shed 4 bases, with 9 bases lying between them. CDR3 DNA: TGTGCCAGCAGTTACTCTGCGTGGGGCACTGAAGCTTTCTTT. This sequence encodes CASSYSAWGTEAFF.

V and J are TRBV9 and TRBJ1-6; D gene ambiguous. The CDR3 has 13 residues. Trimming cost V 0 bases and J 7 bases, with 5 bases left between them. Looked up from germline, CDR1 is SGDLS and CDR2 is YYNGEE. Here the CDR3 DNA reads TGTGCCAGCAGCGTAGATCAGAATTCACCCCTCCACTTT. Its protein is CASSVDQNSPLHF.

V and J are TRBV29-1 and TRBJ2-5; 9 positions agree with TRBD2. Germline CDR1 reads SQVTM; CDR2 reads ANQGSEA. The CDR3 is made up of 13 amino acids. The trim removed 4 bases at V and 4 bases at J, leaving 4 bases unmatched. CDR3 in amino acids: CSVAMTSGETQYF. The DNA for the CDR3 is TGCAGCGTTGCGATGACTAGCGGAGAGACCCAGTACTTC.

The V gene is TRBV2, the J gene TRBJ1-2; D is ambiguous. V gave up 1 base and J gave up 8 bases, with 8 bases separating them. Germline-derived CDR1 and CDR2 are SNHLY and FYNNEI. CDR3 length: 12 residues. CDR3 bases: TGTGCCAGCAGTGAAGAGGCTGGGGGCTACACCTTC. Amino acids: CASSEEAGGYTF.

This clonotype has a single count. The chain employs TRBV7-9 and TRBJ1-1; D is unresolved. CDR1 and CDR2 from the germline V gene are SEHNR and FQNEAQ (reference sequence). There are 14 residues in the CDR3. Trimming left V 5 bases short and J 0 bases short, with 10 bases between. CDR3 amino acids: CASSPTDMNTEAFF. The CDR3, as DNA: TGTGCCAGCAGCCCCACAGATATGAACACTGAAGCTTTCTTT.

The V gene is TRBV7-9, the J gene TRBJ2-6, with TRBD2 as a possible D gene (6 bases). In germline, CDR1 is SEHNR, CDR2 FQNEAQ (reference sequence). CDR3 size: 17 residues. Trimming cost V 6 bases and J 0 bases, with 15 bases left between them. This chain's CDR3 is CASRGLRVNSGANVLTF. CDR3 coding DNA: TGTGCCAGCAGGGGACTCCGTGTGAACTCTGGGGCCAACGTCCTGACTTTC.

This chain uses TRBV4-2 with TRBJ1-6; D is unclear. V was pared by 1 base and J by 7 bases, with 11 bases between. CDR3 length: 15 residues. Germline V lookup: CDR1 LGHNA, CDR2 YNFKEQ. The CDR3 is CASSQVKAANSPLHF. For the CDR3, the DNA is TGTGCCAGCAGCCAAGTAAAGGCCGCGAATTCACCCCTCCACTTT.

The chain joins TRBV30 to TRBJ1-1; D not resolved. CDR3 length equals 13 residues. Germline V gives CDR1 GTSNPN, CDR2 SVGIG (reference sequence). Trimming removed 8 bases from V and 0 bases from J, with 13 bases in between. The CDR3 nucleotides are TGTGCCCGCGCAGGTCATATGAACACTGAAGCTTTCTTT. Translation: CARAGHMNTEAFF.

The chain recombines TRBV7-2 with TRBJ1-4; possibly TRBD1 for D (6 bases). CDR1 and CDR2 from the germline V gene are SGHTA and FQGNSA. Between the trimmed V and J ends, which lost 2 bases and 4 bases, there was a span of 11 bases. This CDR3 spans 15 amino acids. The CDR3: CASSLSGAYNEKLFF. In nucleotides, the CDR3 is TGTGCCAGCAGCTTATCAGGGGCCTATAATGAAAAACTGTTTTTT.

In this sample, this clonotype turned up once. CDR3 in amino acids: CASSSGVLTDTQYF. CDR3 DNA sequence: TGTGCCAGCAGTAGCGGGGTGTTGACAGATACGCAGTATTTT. The chain employs TRBV11-2 and TRBJ2-3; 8 positions match TRBD2. J was trimmed by 3 bases and V by 6 bases; bases with no gene match: 5. Germline V gene lookup returns CDR1 SGHAT and CDR2 FQNNGV. The CDR3 consists of 14 residues.

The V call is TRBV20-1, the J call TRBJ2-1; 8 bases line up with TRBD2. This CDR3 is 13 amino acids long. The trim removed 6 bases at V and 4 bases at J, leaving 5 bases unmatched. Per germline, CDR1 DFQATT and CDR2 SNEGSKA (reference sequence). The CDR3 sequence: CSATAGEYNEQFF. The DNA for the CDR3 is TGCAGTGCCACAGCGGGGGAATACAATGAGCAGTTCTTC.

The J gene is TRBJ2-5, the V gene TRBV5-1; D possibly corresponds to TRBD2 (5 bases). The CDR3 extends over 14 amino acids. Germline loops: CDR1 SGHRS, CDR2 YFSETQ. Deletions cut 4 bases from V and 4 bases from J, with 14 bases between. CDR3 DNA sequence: TGCGCCAGCAGCGAGAAACCCGGAGGAGAGACCCAGTACTTC. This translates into CASSEKPGGETQYF.